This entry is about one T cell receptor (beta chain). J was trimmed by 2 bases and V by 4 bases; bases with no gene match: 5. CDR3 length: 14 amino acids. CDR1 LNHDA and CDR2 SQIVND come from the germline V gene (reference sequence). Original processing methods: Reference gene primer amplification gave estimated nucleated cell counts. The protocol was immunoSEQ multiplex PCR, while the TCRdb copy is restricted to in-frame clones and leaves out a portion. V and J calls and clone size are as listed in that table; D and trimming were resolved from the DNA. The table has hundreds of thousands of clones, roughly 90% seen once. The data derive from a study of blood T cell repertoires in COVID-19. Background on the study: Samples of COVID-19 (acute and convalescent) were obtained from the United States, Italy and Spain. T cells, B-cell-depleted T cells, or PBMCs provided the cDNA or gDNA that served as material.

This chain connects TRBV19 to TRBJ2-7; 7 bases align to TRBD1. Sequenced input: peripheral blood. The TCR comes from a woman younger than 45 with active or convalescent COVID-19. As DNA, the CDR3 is TGTGCCAGTAGTAGACAGGGAGTAACCTACGAGCAGTACTTC. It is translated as CASSRQGVTYEQYF. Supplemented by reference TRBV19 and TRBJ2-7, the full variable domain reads DGGITQSPKYLFRKEGQNVTLSCEQNLNHDAMYWYRQDPGQGLRLIYYSQIVNDFQKGDIAEGYSVSREKKESFPLTVTSAQKNPTAFYLCASSRQGVTYEQYFGPGTRLTVT.